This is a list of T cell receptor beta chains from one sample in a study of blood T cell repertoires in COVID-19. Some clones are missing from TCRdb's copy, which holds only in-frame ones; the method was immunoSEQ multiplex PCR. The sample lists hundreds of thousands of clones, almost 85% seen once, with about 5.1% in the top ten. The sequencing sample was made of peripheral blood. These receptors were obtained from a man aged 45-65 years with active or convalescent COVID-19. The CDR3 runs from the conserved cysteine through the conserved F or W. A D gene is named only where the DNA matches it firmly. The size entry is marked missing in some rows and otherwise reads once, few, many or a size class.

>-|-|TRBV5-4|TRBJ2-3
CASSSDGGGTSTDTQYF
TGTGCCAGCAGCTCGGACGGCGGCGGGACTAGCACAGATACGCAGTATTTT
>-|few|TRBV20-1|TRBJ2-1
CSASFRADEQFF
TGCAGTGCTAGTTTTCGCGCTGATGAGCAGTTCTTC
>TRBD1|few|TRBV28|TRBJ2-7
CASTQGTGLYEQYF
TGTGCCAGCACCCAGGGGACAGGACTTTACGAGCAGTACTTC
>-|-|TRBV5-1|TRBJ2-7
CASRLPDTYEQYF
TGCGCCAGCAGGCTCCCAGATACCTACGAGCAGTACTTC
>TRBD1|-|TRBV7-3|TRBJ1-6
CASSKTGGSDSPLHF
TGTGCCAGCAGCAAAACAGGGGGATCGGATTCACCCCTCCACTTT
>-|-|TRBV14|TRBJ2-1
CASSQVEGGEQFF
TGTGCCAGCAGCCAAGTGGAGGGTGGCGAGCAGTTCTTC
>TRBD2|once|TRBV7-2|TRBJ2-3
CASSPTGRGLAVSTDTQYF
TGTGCCAGCAGCCCCACCGGGCGGGGACTAGCGGTGAGCACAGATACGCAGTATTTT
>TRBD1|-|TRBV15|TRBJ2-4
CATSKTTGSIQYF
TGTGCCACCAGCAAAACGACAGGGAGCATTCAGTACTTC
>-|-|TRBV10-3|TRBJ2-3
CAISSVQFTDTQYF
TGTGCCATCAGTAGTGTGCAGTTCACAGATACGCAGTATTTT
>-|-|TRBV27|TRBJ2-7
CASSLAPRTYEQYF
TGTGCCAGCAGTTTGGCCCCCAGAACCTACGAGCAGTACTTC
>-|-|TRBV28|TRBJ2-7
CASSLTPAYEQYF
TGTGCCAGCAGTTTAACTCCCGCCTACGAGCAGTACTTC
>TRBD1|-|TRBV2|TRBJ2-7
CATRTGSYEQYF
TGTGCCACCCGGACAGGGAGCTACGAGCAGTACTTC
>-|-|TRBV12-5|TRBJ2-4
CASAPTGGKNIQYF
TGTGCTAGTGCCCCGACAGGCGGCAAAAACATTCAGTACTTC
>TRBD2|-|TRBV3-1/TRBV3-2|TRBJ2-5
CASSLVLAGETQYF
TGTGCCAGCAGCCTTGTCCTAGCGGGAGAGACCCAGTACTTC
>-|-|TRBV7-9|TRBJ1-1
CASSFTSFLNTEAFF
TGTGCCAGCAGCTTTACTTCTTTTCTGAACACTGAAGCTTTCTTT
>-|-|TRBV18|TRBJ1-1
CASSPYWGSENTEAFF
TGTGCCAGCTCACCTTATTGGGGCAGCGAGAACACTGAAGCTTTCTTT
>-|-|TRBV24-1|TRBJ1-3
CATSDRDTIYF
TGTGCCACCAGTGACCGAGACACCATATATTTT
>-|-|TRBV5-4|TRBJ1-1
CASSLKSRGGITEAFF
TGTGCCAGCAGCCTTAAATCGAGGGGAGGGATCACTGAAGCTTTCTTT
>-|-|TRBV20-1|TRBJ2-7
CSARQGYEQYF
TGCAGTGCTAGGCAGGGCTACGAGCAGTACTTC
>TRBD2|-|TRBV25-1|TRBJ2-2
CASSPLAGVWSGELFF
TGTGCCAGCAGCCCCTTAGCGGGAGTCTGGAGCGGGGAGCTGTTTTTT
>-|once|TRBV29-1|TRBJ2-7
CSVQRGPYEQYF
TGCAGCGTCCAAAGGGGTCCCTACGAGCAGTACTTC
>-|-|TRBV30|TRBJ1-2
CAWRRGMDYGYTF
TGTGCCTGGAGACGGGGGATGGACTATGGCTACACCTTC
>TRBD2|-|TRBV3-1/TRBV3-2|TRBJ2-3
CASSQEYVSGGLSTDTQYF
TGTGCCAGCAGCCAAGAATATGTATCGGGAGGGCTTAGCACAGATACGCAGTATTTT
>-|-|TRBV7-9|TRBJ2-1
CASSPPSDRRGYNEQFF
TGTGCCAGCAGCCCACCCTCGGACCGAAGGGGTTACAATGAGCAGTTCTTC
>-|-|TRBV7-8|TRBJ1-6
CASSLIQDSPLHF
TGTGCCAGCAGCTTAATCCAGGATTCACCCCTCCACTTT
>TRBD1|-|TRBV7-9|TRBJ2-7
CASSLPGQGAYEQYF
TGTGCCAGCAGCTTACCGGGACAGGGAGCCTACGAGCAGTACTTC